This T cell receptor (beta chain) comes out of a study of OX40 agonist ivuxolimab in advanced cancers. Whole-study results and caveats: Both blood CD4+ and CD8+ T cells showed clonal growth by week 6 at 0.1 to 3.0 mg/kg.

Patients who had autoimmune disease history or got systemic immunosuppression were left out. The CDR3 runs 14 residues. Germline CDR1 reads SEHNR; CDR2 reads FQNEAQ (reference sequence). The ends were cut back, 2 bases at V and 3 bases at J, with 11 bases in the middle. Concerning this clone: Its antigen is undetermined.

Clones were sequenced by immunoSEQ multiplex PCR, and TCRdb holds only the in-frame ones, with some missing. The table shows approximately 92,000 clones, with approximately 94% occurring only once. The sequencing used CD4+ or CD8+ T cells sorted from blood, collected in a trial of the OX40 agonist ivuxolimab. V and J are TRBV7-9 and TRBJ2-7; possibly TRBD2 for D (5 bases). This TCR came from an adult with an advanced solid tumor such as melanoma, head and neck, liver or kidney cancer. CDR3 amino acids: CASSLNRGYYEQYF. For the CDR3, the DNA is TGTGCCAGCAGCTTAAATCGGGGATACTACGAGCAGTACTTC. Together with reference TRBV7-9 and TRBJ2-7, the CDR3 gives the full variable domain: DTGVSQNPRHKITKRGQNVTFRCDPISEHNRLYWYRQTLGQGPEFLTYFQNEAQLEKSRLLSDRFSAERPKGSFSTLEIQRTEQGDSAMYLCASSLNRGYYEQYFGPGTRLTVT.